This T cell receptor beta chain emerged from a study of healthy donors' naive CD4 and CD8 T cells. CDR1 and CDR2 from the germline V gene are KGHDR and SFDVKD. This CDR3 is 15 amino acids long. Trimming took off 4 bases at V and 9 bases at J, with 18 bases between the two ends. A remark on this clonotype: Its cognate antigen is unknown.

Starting from about 470 ng of total RNA, TCR libraries were made with linear amplification. TCRdb redid the calling of the reads with MiXCR, one entry per CDR3 protein. The table has around 180,000 distinct CDR3 sequences, 65% to 75% seen once; the top ten hold 2% to 2.5%. Study-wide findings and caveats: Most V and J genes were reportedly biased between naive CD4+ and CD8+ cells.

The V and J genes are TRBV24-1 and TRBJ2-1; the D is unclear. The source material was naive CD4+ and CD8+ T cells sorted from blood, pooled from several donors. The sequence came from a pool of human donors in good health; the sample pools cells from several healthy donors. The CDR3 sequence is CATSDRRILKGEQFF. CDR3 in DNA: TGTGCCACCAGTGACCGCCGGATACTCAAAGGTGAGCAGTTCTTC.